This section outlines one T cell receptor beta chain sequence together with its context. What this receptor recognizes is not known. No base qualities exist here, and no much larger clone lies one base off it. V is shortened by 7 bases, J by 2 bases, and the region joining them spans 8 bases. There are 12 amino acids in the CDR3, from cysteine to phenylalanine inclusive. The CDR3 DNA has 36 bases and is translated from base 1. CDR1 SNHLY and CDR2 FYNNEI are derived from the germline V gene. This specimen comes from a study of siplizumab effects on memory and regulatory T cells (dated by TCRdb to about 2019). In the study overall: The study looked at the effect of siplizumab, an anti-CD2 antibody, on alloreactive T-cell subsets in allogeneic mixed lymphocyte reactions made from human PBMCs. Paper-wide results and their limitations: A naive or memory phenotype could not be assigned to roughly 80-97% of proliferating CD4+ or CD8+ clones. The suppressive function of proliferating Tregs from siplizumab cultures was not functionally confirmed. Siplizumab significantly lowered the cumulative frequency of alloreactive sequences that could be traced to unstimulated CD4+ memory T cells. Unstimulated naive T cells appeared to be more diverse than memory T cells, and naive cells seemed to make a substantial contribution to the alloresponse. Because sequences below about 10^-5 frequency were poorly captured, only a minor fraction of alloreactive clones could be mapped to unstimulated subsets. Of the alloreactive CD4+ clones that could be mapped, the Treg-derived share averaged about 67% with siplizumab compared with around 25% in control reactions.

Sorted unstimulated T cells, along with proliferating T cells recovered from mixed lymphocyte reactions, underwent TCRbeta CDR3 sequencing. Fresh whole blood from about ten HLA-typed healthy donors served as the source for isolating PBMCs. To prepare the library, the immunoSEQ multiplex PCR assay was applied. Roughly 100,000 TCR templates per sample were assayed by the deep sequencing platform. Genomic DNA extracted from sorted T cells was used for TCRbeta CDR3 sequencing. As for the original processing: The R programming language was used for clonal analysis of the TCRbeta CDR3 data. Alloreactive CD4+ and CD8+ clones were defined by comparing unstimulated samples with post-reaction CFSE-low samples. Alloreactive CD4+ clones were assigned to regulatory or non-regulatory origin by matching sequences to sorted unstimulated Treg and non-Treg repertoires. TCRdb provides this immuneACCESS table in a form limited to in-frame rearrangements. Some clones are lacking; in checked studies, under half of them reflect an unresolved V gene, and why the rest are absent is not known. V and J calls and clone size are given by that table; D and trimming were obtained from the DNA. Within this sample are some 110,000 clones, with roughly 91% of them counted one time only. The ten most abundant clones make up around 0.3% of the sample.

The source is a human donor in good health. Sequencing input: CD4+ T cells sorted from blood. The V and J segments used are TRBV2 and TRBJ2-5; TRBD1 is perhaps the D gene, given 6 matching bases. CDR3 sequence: CASNRGQETQYF. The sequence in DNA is TGTGCCAGCAATAGGGGGCAAGAGACCCAGTACTTC. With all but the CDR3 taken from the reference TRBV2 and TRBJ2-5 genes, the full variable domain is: EPEVTQTPSHQVTQMGQEVILRCVPISNHLYFYWYRQILGQKVEFLVSFYNNEISEKSEIFDDQFSVERPDGSNFTLKIRSTKLEDSAMYFCASNRGQETQYFGPGTRLLVL.